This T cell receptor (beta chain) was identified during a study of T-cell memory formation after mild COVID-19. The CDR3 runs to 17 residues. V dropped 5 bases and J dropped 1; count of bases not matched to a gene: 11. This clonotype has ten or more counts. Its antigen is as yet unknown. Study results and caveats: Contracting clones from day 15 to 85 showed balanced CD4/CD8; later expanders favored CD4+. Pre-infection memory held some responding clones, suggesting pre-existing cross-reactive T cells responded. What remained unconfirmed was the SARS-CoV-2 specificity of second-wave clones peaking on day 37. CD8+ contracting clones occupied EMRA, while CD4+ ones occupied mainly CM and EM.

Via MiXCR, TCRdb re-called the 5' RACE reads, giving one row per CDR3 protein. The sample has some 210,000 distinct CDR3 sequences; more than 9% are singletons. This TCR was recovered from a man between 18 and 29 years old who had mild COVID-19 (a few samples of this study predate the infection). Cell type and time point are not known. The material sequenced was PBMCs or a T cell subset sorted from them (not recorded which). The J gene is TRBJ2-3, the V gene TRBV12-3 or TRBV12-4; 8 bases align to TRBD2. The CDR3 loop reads CASSPGGAGLGTDTQYF. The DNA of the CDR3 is TGTGCCAGCAGTCCAGGCGGAGCGGGACTAGGCACAGATACGCAGTATTTT.